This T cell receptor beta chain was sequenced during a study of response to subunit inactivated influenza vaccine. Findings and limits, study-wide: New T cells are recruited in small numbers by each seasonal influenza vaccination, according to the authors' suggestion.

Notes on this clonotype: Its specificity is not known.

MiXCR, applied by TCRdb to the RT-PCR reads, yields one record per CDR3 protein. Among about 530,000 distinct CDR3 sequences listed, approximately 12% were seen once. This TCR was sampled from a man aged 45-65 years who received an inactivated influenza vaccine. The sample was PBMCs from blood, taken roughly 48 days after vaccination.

The CDR3 region has the DNA TGCGCCAGCAGCCAAGGCGTCGGTGGCTACGAGCAGTACTTC. It specifies CASSQGVGGYEQYF. This chain joins TRBV4-1 and TRBJ2-7; no reliable D call. Germline CDR1 reads MGHRA; CDR2 reads YSYEKL. CDR3 length: 14 amino acids. Between the trimmed V and J ends, which lost 1 base and 3 bases, there was a span of 10 bases.